This entry lists 5 T cell receptor beta chains sequenced from one sample in a study of circulating CD8 cells and anti-PD-1 response in melanoma. Four subsets defined by PD-1 and/or TIGIT were sorted from live CD3+CD8+TCRalphabeta+ cells. TCR libraries were prepared from approximately 15 ng of total RNA with the QIAseq Immune Repertoire TCR panel. TCRdb analysed the reads with MiXCR anew, one entry per CDR3 protein. Here the sample spans approximately 510 distinct CDR3 sequences, 8% to 9% being singletons. The sequenced sample was CD8+ T cells from PBMCs, obtained at baseline or after one month of anti-PD-1 therapy (not recorded which). The receptors originated from a human donor with melanoma.

This clonotype is labeled as large. This rearrangement joins TRBV18 to TRBJ2-5; tentative D call: TRBD1 (6 bases). The CDR3 contains 16 residues. The V and J ends lost 1 base and 1 base respectively, with 13 bases between them. Germline V gene lookup returns CDR1 KGHSH and CDR2 LQKENI. Here the CDR3 reads CASSPRAEGVQETQYF. The CDR3 DNA reads TGTGCCAGCTCACCACGTGCAGAGGGGGTCCAAGAGACCCAGTACTTC.

In this sample, this clonotype is large. The rearrangement joins TRBV20-1 to TRBJ2-4; no reliable D call. Germline V gene data show CDR1 as DFQATT and CDR2 as SNEGSKA (reference sequence). V was trimmed by 3 bases and J by 0 bases, leaving 9 bases between them. The CDR3 contains 14 residues. CDR3 bases: TGCAGTGCTAGTGGGCTGCTAGCCAAAAACATTCAGTACTTC. Amino acids: CSASGLLAKNIQYF.

This clonotype rates as medium-sized. This rearrangement joins TRBV19 to TRBJ2-7; TRBD1 agrees at 9 bases. Trimming cost V 3 bases and J 6 bases; bases outside gene matches: 6. CDR1 is LNHDA and CDR2 is SQIVND in the germline V gene (reference sequence). CDR3 length equals 14 residues. CDR3 coding DNA: TGTGCCAGTAGTATGGGGACAGGGCAAAGCGAGCAGTACTTC. Amino acid sequence: CASSMGTGQSEQYF.

By share, this clonotype ranks as large (0.1 to 1%). V and J are TRBV6-6 and TRBJ1-2; 9 nucleotides line up with TRBD1. Looked up from germline, CDR1 is MNHNY and CDR2 is SVGAGI (reference sequence). Trimming removed 10 bases from V and 7 bases from J; junction bases left unmatched: 13. CDR3 size: 14 residues. The CDR3 nucleotides are TGTGCCACTTCATCCGGGACAGGGTTTAGTGGCTACACCTTC. Residues: CATSSGTGFSGYTF.

This clonotype is categorized as medium-sized. V gene TRBV27 combines with J gene TRBJ2-7; D is perhaps TRBD2 (5 bases). Trimming left V 3 bases short and J 1 base short, with 7 bases between. This CDR3 is built from 13 residues. CDR1 and CDR2 from the germline V gene are MNHEY and SMNVEV (reference sequence). CDR3 sequence: CASSFGMSYEQYF. The CDR3 region has the DNA TGTGCCAGCAGTTTCGGGATGTCCTACGAGCAGTACTTC.